This passage covers 5 T cell receptor beta chains from one sample sequenced in a study of CD8 T cells in ankylosing spondylitis. TCRdb analysed the 5' RACE reads with MiXCR anew, one entry per CDR3 protein. The repertoire includes about 42,000 distinct CDR3 sequences, about 2.5% of them detected once, and around 4.5% sits in the top ten. The sequenced sample consisted of blood, either unsorted or a sorted T cell fraction (not recorded which). These receptors were obtained from a male donor with ankylosing spondylitis or in good health (not recorded which).

This clonotype was seen at least ten times. The chain uses TRBV9 and TRBJ2-7, with 9 bases lining up with TRBD2. V gave up 2 bases and J gave up 7 bases; unmatched junction bases: 7. CDR3 length: 14 residues. Looked up from germline, CDR1 is SGDLS and CDR2 is YYNGEE. The CDR3 DNA sequence: TGTGCCAGCAGCGTGACTAGCGGCAGCGGGGAGCAGTACTTC. This sequence encodes CASSVTSGSGEQYF.

This clonotype was counted at least ten times. The rearrangement uses TRBV9 and TRBJ2-2; 12 bases line up with TRBD2. With V trimmed by 2 bases and J by 4 bases, 0 bases remained unmatched. The CDR3 has 15 amino acids. Germline CDR1 SGDLS, CDR2 YYNGEE. CDR3 in amino acids: CASSVTSGSTGELFF. The CDR3 bases are TGTGCCAGCAGCGTGACTAGCGGGAGCACCGGGGAGCTGTTTTTT. The whole variable domain, remainder taken from reference TRBV9 and TRBJ2-2, is DSGVTQTPKHLITATGQRVTLRCSPRSGDLSVYWYQQSLDQGLQFLIQYYNGEERAKGNILERFSAQQFPDLHSELNLSSLELGDSALYFCASSVTSGSTGELFFGEGSRLTVL.

This clonotype occurred many times. The chain employs TRBV4-1 and TRBJ2-7; D is uncertain. Germline-derived CDR1 and CDR2 are MGHRA and YSYEKL. The CDR3 is 13 residues long. V lost 0 bases and J 3 bases, leaving 6 bases between the germline ends. The CDR3 DNA sequence: TGCGCCAGCAGCCAAGATAGCAGCTACGAGCAGTACTTC. This encodes CASSQDSSYEQYF.

This clonotype was detected many times. The V gene is TRBV9, the J gene TRBJ2-2, with D possibly matching TRBD1 (5 bases). Trimming shortened V by 3 bases and J by 7 bases, and 10 bases separated the two germline ends. The germline V gene has CDR1 SGDLS and CDR2 YYNGEE. The CDR3 covers 13 residues. The CDR3 coding sequence is TGTGCCAGCAGCGGAATAACAGGCGGGGAGCTGTTTTTT. It specifies CASSGITGGELFF.

This clonotype was counted at least ten times. The chain has TRBV9 and TRBJ2-7; D may be TRBD2 (6 bases). The CDR3 is 15 amino acids. CDR1 is SGDLS, CDR2 YYNGEE, per germline. V lost 2 bases and J 4 bases, leaving 16 bases between the germline ends. CDR3 protein: CASSVGRDSYYEQYF. The CDR3 nucleotides are TGTGCCAGCAGCGTCGGACGGGACTCCTATTACGAGCAGTACTTC. Full variable domain (outside the CDR3, taken from reference TRBV9 and TRBJ2-7): DSGVTQTPKHLITATGQRVTLRCSPRSGDLSVYWYQQSLDQGLQFLIQYYNGEERAKGNILERFSAQQFPDLHSELNLSSLELGDSALYFCASSVGRDSYYEQYFGPGTRLTVT.